Below, one T cell receptor (beta chain) is given with its context. The entry originates in a study of early T cells in non-severe SARS-CoV-2 infection. The overall study: RNA in bulk from unsorted whole blood was sequenced, and chains were unpaired.

Each cDNA molecule carried a unique molecular identifier. TCRdb re-called the 5' RACE reads through MiXCR, storing one row per CDR3 protein. The table shows tens of thousands of distinct CDR3 sequences, with roughly a tenth occurring only once. Germline-derived CDR1 and CDR2 are SGHTA and FQGNSA. The V and J ends lost 6 bases and 6 bases respectively, with 11 bases between them. This CDR3 is 12 amino acids long. This rearrangement joins TRBV7-2 to TRBJ1-1; D not resolved. This sequence was found in an adult who was a healthcare worker with PCR-confirmed SARS-CoV-2 infection or an uninfected control (not recorded which). Sequenced input: whole blood. CDR3 sequence reads: CASRRTEPEAFF. CDR3 DNA: TGTGCCAGCAGACGAACAGAGCCTGAAGCTTTCTTT. Looking up the rest from reference TRBV7-2 and TRBJ1-1 gives the full variable domain: GAGVSQSPSNKVTEKGKDVELRCDPISGHTALYWYRQSLGQGLEFLIYFQGNSAPDKSGLPSDRFSAERTGGSVSTLTIQRTQQEDSAVYLCASRRTEPEAFFGQGTRLTVV.